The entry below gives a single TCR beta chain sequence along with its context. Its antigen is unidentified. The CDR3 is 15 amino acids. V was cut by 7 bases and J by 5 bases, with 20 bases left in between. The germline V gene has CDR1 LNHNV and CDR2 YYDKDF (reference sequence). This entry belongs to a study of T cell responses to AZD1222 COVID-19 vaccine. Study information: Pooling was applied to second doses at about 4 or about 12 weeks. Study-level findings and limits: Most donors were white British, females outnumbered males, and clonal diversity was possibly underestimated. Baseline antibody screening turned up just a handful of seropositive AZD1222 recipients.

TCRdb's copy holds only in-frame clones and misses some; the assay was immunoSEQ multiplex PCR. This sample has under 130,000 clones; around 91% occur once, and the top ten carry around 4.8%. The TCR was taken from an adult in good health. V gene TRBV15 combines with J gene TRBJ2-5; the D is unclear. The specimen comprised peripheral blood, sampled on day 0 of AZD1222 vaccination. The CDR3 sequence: CATTIELSVGETQYF. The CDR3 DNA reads TGTGCCACCACCATAGAGCTGTCGGTGGGGGAGACCCAGTACTTC.